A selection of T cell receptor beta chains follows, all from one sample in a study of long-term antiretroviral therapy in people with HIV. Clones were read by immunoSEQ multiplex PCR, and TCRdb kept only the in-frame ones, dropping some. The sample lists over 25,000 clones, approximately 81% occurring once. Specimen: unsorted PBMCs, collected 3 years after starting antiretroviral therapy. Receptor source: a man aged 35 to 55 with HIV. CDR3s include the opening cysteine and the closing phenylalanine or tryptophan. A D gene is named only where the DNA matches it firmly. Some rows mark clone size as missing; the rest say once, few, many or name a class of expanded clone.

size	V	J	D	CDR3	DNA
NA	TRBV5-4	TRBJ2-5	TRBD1	CASSLAPGQVKETQYF	TGTGCCAGCAGCTTGGCCCCGGGACAGGTAAAAGAGACCCAGTACTTC
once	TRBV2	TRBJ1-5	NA	CASSDGGGQEPQHF	TGTGCCAGCAGTGATGGCGGGGGTCAGGAGCCCCAGCATTTT
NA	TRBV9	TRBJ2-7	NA	CASSLRDGYEQYF	TGTGCCAGCAGCCTCCGGGACGGCTACGAGCAGTACTTC
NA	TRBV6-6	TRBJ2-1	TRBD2	CASSYSSSGGAYEQFF	TGTGCCAGCAGTTACTCGTCCAGCGGGGGGGCCTATGAGCAGTTCTTC
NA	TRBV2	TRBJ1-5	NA	CASSSNWAQHF	TGTGCCAGCAGTTCCAACTGGGCCCAGCATTTT
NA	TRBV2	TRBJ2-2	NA	CASASRLTNTGELFF	TGTGCCAGCGCGTCGAGACTGACGAACACCGGGGAGCTGTTTTTT
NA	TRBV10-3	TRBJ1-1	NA	CAISEGGTEAFF	TGTGCCATCAGTGAAGGAGGTACTGAAGCTTTCTTT
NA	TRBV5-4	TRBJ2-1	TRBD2	CASSLSSGRFDNEQFF	TGTGCCAGCAGCCTTTCTAGCGGGAGGTTCGACAATGAGCAGTTCTTC
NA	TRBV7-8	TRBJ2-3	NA	CASSLSSHLGTDTQYF	TGTGCCAGCAGCTTATCTTCGCATCTCGGCACAGATACGCAGTATTTT
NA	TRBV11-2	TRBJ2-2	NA	CASSSSSWGGTGELFF	TGTGCCAGCAGCTCCAGTTCCTGGGGCGGCACCGGGGAGCTGTTTTTT
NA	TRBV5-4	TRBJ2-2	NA	CASSLDFANTGELFF	TGTGCCAGCAGCTTGGACTTCGCGAACACCGGGGAGCTGTTTTTT
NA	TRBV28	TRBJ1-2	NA	CASSHSRARGDGYTF	TGTGCCAGCAGCCATTCACGGGCGAGGGGGGATGGCTACACCTTC
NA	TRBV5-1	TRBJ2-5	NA	CASSLGAAETQYF	TGCGCCAGCAGCTTGGGGGCGGCAGAGACCCAGTACTTC
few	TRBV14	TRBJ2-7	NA	CASSQISGAEQYF	TGTGCCAGCAGCCAAATATCCGGAGCTGAGCAGTACTTC
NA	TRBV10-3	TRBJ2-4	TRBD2	CAISESIGGIAGGIAKNIQYF	TGTGCCATCAGTGAGTCGATCGGCGGTATAGCGGGGGGAATAGCCAAAAACATTCAGTACTTC
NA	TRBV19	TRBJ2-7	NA	CASSIEPGQKYEQYF	TGTGCCAGTAGTATAGAGCCAGGACAAAAATACGAGCAGTACTTC
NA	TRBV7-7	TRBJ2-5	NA	CASSSDGPLRETQYF	TGTGCTAGCAGCTCCGATGGGCCCCTGCGGGAGACCCAGTACTTC
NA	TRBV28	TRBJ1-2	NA	CASSLSGRGGYTF	TGTGCCAGCAGTTTGTCAGGCCGGGGGGGCTACACCTTC
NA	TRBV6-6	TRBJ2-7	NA	CASSYRSSYEQYF	TGTGCCAGCAGTTACCGTAGCTCCTACGAGCAGTACTTC
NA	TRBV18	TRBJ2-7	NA	CASSPLADKLSYEQYF	TGTGCCAGCTCACCATTAGCAGATAAACTTTCCTACGAGCAGTACTTC
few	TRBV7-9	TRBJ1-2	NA	CASSLYPTANYGYTF	TGTGCCAGCAGCTTATATCCTACAGCTAACTATGGCTACACCTTC
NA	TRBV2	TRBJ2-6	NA	CASSPRTNVLTF	TGTGCCAGCAGTCCCCGGACTAACGTCCTGACTTTC
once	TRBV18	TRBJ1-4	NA	CASSPQQENEKLFF	TGTGCCAGCTCACCGCAACAGGAAAATGAAAAACTGTTTTTT
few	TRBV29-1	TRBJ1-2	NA	CSVVGGVLTF	TGCAGCGTTGTTGGGGGAGTTCTCACCTTC
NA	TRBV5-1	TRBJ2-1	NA	CASSPGTPGREQFF	TGCGCCAGCAGCCCTGGGACCCCGGGCCGGGAGCAGTTCTTC
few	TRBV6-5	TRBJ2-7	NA	CASSYGLGGSYEQYF	TGTGCCAGCAGTTACGGTTTGGGGGGCTCCTACGAGCAGTACTTC
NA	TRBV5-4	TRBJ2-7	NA	CAYEGTYEQYF	TGTGCCTACGAGGGGACCTACGAGCAGTACTTC
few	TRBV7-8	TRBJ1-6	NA	CASSLALSPLHF	TGTGCCAGCAGCTTAGCCCTTTCACCCCTCCACTTT